Listed below are T cell receptor beta chains from one sample, sequenced in a study of OX40 agonist ivuxolimab in advanced cancers. Assay: immunoSEQ multiplex PCR; the TCRdb copy retains only in-frame clones and omits some. The data hold about 79,000 clones, with 91% observed a single time. The sequences come from CD4+ or CD8+ T cells sorted from blood, collected in a trial of the OX40 agonist ivuxolimab. The receptors were gathered from an adult with an advanced solid tumor such as melanoma, head and neck, liver or kidney cancer. The conserved cysteine and the conserved F or W are not part of the CDR3 here. The D gene is left open where the match is weak. Where a row states a size, it is once, few, many or the class of an expanded clone; other rows omit it.

D,size,V,J,CDR3
.,.,TRBV5-1,TRBJ1-1,ASSFVGASEAF
.,.,TRBV12-5,TRBJ1-1,ASGFLPTQARPNTEAF
.,.,TRBV5-4,TRBJ1-5,ASSSGTLPNQPQH
.,.,TRBV19,TRBJ2-2,ASSNTPDTGELF
TRBD2,.,TRBV28,TRBJ2-5,ASTRGGGRFQETQY
.,.,TRBV19,TRBJ2-5,ASSIGGQKRQETQY
TRBD1,.,TRBV10-3,TRBJ1-3,AISARDRGFGNTIY
TRBD2,.,TRBV30,TRBJ2-7,AWAVGGGRQY
.,.,TRBV20-1,TRBJ1-1,SARYFEAF
.,.,TRBV4-1,TRBJ1-2,ASSQDWAGPTGGYT
TRBD1,.,TRBV2,TRBJ2-7,ASSEVQGYEQY
TRBD2,.,TRBV5-4,TRBJ2-1,ASTFGGGRDEQF
.,.,TRBV9,TRBJ1-1,ASSVDSRGTEAF
.,.,TRBV28,TRBJ1-3,ASVAAGNTIY
.,.,TRBV5-1,TRBJ2-7,ASSLVANEQY
TRBD1,.,TRBV6-1,TRBJ2-7,ASSEGNRGLYEQY
.,.,TRBV5-6,TRBJ1-4,ASSHLGTANEKLF
.,.,TRBV4-1,TRBJ1-1,ASSQEQLNTEAF
.,.,TRBV6-6,TRBJ1-1,ASSYVVAVNTEAF
TRBD1,few,TRBV6-1,TRBJ2-5,ASSEFNRGETQY
.,few,TRBV5-5,TRBJ1-2,ASSLGQLYGYT
.,.,TRBV2,TRBJ2-7,ASSWDVRGEQY
TRBD1,.,TRBV11-2,TRBJ2-3,ASSLVGQGALSTDTQY
TRBD1,.,TRBV10-1,TRBJ2-5,ASSRTGEGETQY
TRBD2,.,TRBV19,TRBJ2-7,ASSIVSGATYEQY
.,.,TRBV5-1,TRBJ2-1,ASSRDGGNEQF
.,few,TRBV7-3,TRBJ2-7,ASSFQPGDAYEQY
TRBD2,.,TRBV7-3,TRBJ2-1,ASRKGAGGNNEQF
.,.,TRBV6-6,TRBJ2-7,ASSYSGDRDEQY
.,.,TRBV7-6,TRBJ2-5,ASSLAGAKETQY
.,.,TRBV6-5,TRBJ1-1,ASSSSGTEAF
TRBD1,.,TRBV5-1,TRBJ1-2,ASSLTGALSYGYT
.,.,TRBV5-1,TRBJ2-1,ASSLAPDVLGHEQF
.,.,TRBV19,TRBJ2-1,ASSYGGGPF
.,.,TRBV28,TRBJ1-4,ATRPPPGSNEKLF
.,.,TRBV28,TRBJ2-7,ASSLERPYEQY
.,.,TRBV6-6,TRBJ2-1,ASSYHRDEQF
.,.,TRBV7-3,TRBJ2-6,ASSYGQKSSGANVLT
TRBD1,.,TRBV6-5,TRBJ1-1,ASSLGQVRTEAF
.,.,TRBV7-9,TRBJ2-5,ASSAETGKQY
TRBD2,.,TRBV18,TRBJ2-2,ASSPTAGGWELF
TRBD1,.,TRBV30,TRBJ2-5,AWSRQGQTQY
TRBD1,.,TRBV11-2,TRBJ2-5,ASSPGTGLGTQY
.,.,TRBV28,TRBJ1-3,ASSFGERGYSGNTIY
TRBD1,once,TRBV9,TRBJ2-7,ASSRTGMNEQY
.,once,TRBV5-1,TRBJ2-1,ASSQKGAEQF
TRBD1,.,TRBV10-2,TRBJ1-1,ASTATGGGGEAF
.,.,TRBV6-1,TRBJ1-4,ASSEGLGSNEKLF
.,.,TRBV7-3,TRBJ2-3,ASSSSTDTQY
.,.,TRBV4-1,TRBJ1-6,ASSQDSGGVLYSPLH
TRBD1,.,TRBV30,TRBJ2-6,AWSGDRGFSGANVLT
TRBD1,.,TRBV5-1,TRBJ2-7,ASSASGTGFSEQY
TRBD1,.,TRBV5-1,TRBJ2-4,ASSLAGTGGRRNIQY